This entry is about one T cell receptor beta chain. V lost 10 bases to trimming and J lost 6 bases, with 16 bases between them. CDR3 length equals 13 residues. From germline, CDR1 is MNHEY and CDR2 SVGAGI. Cohort allocation depended upon clinical history that participants reported. This specimen comes from a study of blood T cell repertoires in COVID-19. Per the authors' pipeline: Amplification of reference gene primers was used by the study to estimate nucleated cell counts. The assay was immunoSEQ multiplex PCR, and TCRdb's table has in-frame clones only and misses some. V and J calls plus clone size are reproduced from that table; the DNA served to infer D and trimming. The sample consists of 200,000 or so clones, 86% of them appearing once.

The sample consisted of PBMCs or T cells enriched from blood (not recorded which). This TCR derives from a middle-aged woman with acute COVID-19. V is TRBV6-5 and J is TRBJ1-5; D ambiguous. The CDR3 region is CATGREGSQPQHF. The CDR3 nucleotides are TGTGCCACGGGGAGGGAGGGAAGTCAGCCCCAGCATTTT.